This TCR beta chain was retrieved from a study of blood T cell repertoires in COVID-19. Libraries were prepared by immunoSEQ multiplex PCR; TCRdb keeps only in-frame clonotypes and omits some of them. Of a few hundred thousand clones listed, approximately 87% were seen once; the top ten hold approximately 1.8%. The sequenced sample was PBMCs or T cells enriched from blood (not recorded which). This TCR derives from a woman aged 40 to 50 who had recovered from COVID-19.

As DNA, the CDR3 is TGTGCCAGCAGCCAGAGACAGGACTCTGGAAACACCATATATTTT. Protein sequence: CASSQRQDSGNTIYF. This chain links TRBV3-1 (or the pseudogene TRBV3-2) with TRBJ1-3; D possibly corresponds to TRBD1 (6 bases). Germline V gene sequence: CDR1 LGHDT, CDR2 YNNKEL (reference sequence). CDR3 length: 15 amino acids. Trimming took off 3 bases at V and 0 bases at J, with 9 bases between the two ends.